These T cell receptor beta chains were read from a single sample in a study of T cells in Graves' hyperthyroidism and ophthalmopathy. TCRdb reprocessed the multiplex PCR reads with MiXCR, giving one entry per CDR3 protein. The top ten clones hold 3.5% to 4% of a sample with about 620,000 distinct CDR3 sequences, around 16% of them seen once. Input material: blood. The receptors stem from a woman in her 30s with Graves' hyperthyroidism. Both conserved end residues are part of each CDR3. The D gene is left open where the match is weak. Size is omitted from some rows. Given values are once, few, many or a class for expanded clones.

-,TRBV5-1,TRBJ2-7,-,CASSLVGWGSHEQYF,TGCGCCAGCAGCTTGGTTGGCTGGGGGTCCCACGAGCAGTACTTC
many,TRBV18,TRBJ2-3,-,CASSREETDTQYF,TGTGCCAGCTCACGCGAAGAAACAGATACGCAGTATTTT
-,TRBV20-1,TRBJ2-1,TRBD1,CSAIHGTGGNEQFF,TGCAGTGCTATTCATGGGACAGGGGGCAATGAGCAGTTCTTC
few,TRBV4-3,TRBJ2-2,TRBD2,CASSLQGEGEELFF,TGCGCCAGCAGCCTACAAGGGGAGGGCGAGGAGCTGTTTTTT
-,TRBV11-2,TRBJ2-2,TRBD2,CASSLSVWGRAGTGELFF,TGTGCCAGCAGCTTATCAGTATGGGGGAGGGCCGGAACCGGGGAGCTGTTTTTT
few,TRBV4-1,TRBJ1-3,-,CASSQERITRSGNTIYF,TGCGCCAGCAGCCAAGAGAGAATAACCAGGAGTGGAAACACCATATATTTT
-,TRBV7-9,TRBJ2-7,-,CASNQMQGSYEQYF,TGTGCCAGCAACCAAATGCAGGGCTCCTACGAGCAGTACTTC
few,TRBV6-1,TRBJ1-3,TRBD1,CASRDREGAGNTIYF,TGTGCCAGCAGGGACAGGGAAGGTGCTGGAAACACCATATATTTT
once,TRBV10-3,TRBJ2-2,-,CATGPGENTGELFF,TGTGCCACAGGCCCGGGGGAGAACACCGGGGAGCTGTTTTTT
many,TRBV12-3/TRBV12-4,TRBJ1-1,-,CASSYGGGEAFF,TGTGCCAGCAGTTACGGCGGGGGGGAAGCTTTCTTT
-,TRBV2,TRBJ2-1,-,CAGSLIGNEQFF,TGTGCCGGCAGCTTGATCGGGAATGAGCAGTTCTTC
-,TRBV7-9,TRBJ2-7,-,CASSFSLNYEQYF,TGTGCCAGCAGCTTCTCGCTTAACTACGAGCAGTACTTC
few,TRBV5-1,TRBJ2-7,-,CASSLLGQTYEQYF,TGCGCCAGCAGCTTGTTGGGTCAGACCTACGAGCAGTACTTC
few,TRBV7-9,TRBJ2-5,-,CASSTIDVEETQYF,TGTGCCAGCAGTACGATCGATGTAGAAGAGACCCAGTACTTC
many,TRBV20-1,TRBJ2-1,TRBD2,CSATRLAGGFYNEQFF,TGCAGTGCTACTCGACTAGCGGGAGGCTTCTACAATGAGCAGTTCTTC
-,TRBV7-9,TRBJ2-5,-,CASSLVPARQETQYF,TGTGCCAGCAGCTTAGTTCCAGCGCGTCAAGAGACCCAGTACTTC
few,TRBV29-1,TRBJ2-7,TRBD1,CSVSGTGGIEQYF,TGCAGCGTCAGCGGGACAGGGGGCATCGAGCAGTACTTC
-,TRBV6-1,TRBJ2-1,-,CATTDRSSYNEQFF,TGTGCCACCACCGACCGGAGCTCCTACAATGAGCAGTTCTTC
many,TRBV20-1,TRBJ2-3,TRBD2,CSARDRTSDTDTQYF,TGCAGTGCTAGAGATCGGACTAGCGACACAGATACGCAGTATTTT
many,TRBV29-1,TRBJ2-1,-,CSVDSLYNEQFF,TGCAGCGTGGACAGTTTATACAATGAGCAGTTCTTC
many,TRBV27,TRBJ1-1,TRBD1,CASGTGGSNTEAFF,TGTGCCAGCGGAACAGGGGGATCGAACACTGAAGCTTTCTTT
many,TRBV7-8,TRBJ2-7,-,CASSHLRVSPRYEQYF,TGTGCCAGCAGCCATCTTCGGGTGAGCCCCCGCTACGAGCAGTACTTC
-,TRBV29-1,TRBJ2-1,TRBD2,CSVEGRAGGLMSSYNEQFF,TGCAGCGTTGAAGGCCGGGCGGGAGGGCTAATGAGCTCCTACAATGAGCAGTTCTTC
many,TRBV9,TRBJ1-4,-,CASSLQRSDEKLFF,TGTGCCAGCAGCCTCCAGCGGAGTGATGAAAAACTGTTTTTT
many,TRBV30,TRBJ1-1,-,CAWSASLGTEAFF,TGTGCCTGGAGTGCCTCCCTCGGGACTGAAGCTTTCTTT
few,TRBV5-1,TRBJ2-4,-,CASSLFGDLAKNIQYF,TGCGCCAGCAGCTTGTTCGGCGATCTAGCCAAAAACATTCAGTACTTC
-,TRBV16,TRBJ1-1,TRBD1,CASSNRQGATEAFF,TGTGCCAGCAGTAACCGGCAGGGGGCCACTGAAGCTTTCTTT
many,TRBV2,TRBJ2-7,-,CASSEGQAAEQYF,TGTGCCAGCAGTGAAGGGCAGGCAGCCGAGCAGTACTTC
many,TRBV28,TRBJ2-5,TRBD2,CASSLRREGNEETQYF,TGTGCCAGCAGTTTACGGCGGGAGGGGAACGAAGAGACCCAGTACTTC
-,TRBV6-1,TRBJ2-1,TRBD1,CASTGTGGNEQFF,TGTGCCAGCACCGGGACAGGGGGCAATGAGCAGTTCTTC
-,TRBV6-1,TRBJ1-2,-,CASSTPTKDGYTF,TGTGCCAGCAGTACCCCGACGAAGGATGGCTACACCTTC
many,TRBV27,TRBJ1-6,TRBD1,CASRSSNRGSPLHF,TGTGCCAGCAGATCCTCAAACAGGGGTTCACCCCTCCACTTT
-,TRBV15,TRBJ2-1,TRBD2,CATSRSGTSGNEQFF,TGTGCCACCAGCAGATCCGGGACTAGCGGTAATGAGCAGTTCTTC
many,TRBV15,TRBJ2-3,-,CATSRGAGSYTDTQYF,TGTGCCACCAGCAGAGGGGCGGGCTCTTACACAGATACGCAGTATTTT
-,TRBV5-6,TRBJ1-1,-,CASRAGHDLWEAFF,TGTGCCAGCAGAGCTGGACATGACCTATGGGAAGCTTTCTTT
many,TRBV28,TRBJ2-3,TRBD1,CASRDRGTDTQYF,TGTGCCAGCAGGGACAGGGGAACAGATACGCAGTATTTT
many,TRBV12-3/TRBV12-4,TRBJ2-5,TRBD2,CASSPGRGAVETQYF,TGTGCCAGCAGTCCTGGGCGGGGGGCAGTGGAGACCCAGTACTTC
many,TRBV11-2,TRBJ2-3,-,CASSLVFGADTQYF,TGTGCCAGCAGCTTAGTTTTTGGGGCAGATACGCAGTATTTT
many,TRBV20-1,TRBJ2-1,TRBD2,CSARGGGPVEQFF,TGCAGTGCTAGGGGGGGGGGACCGGTTGAGCAGTTCTTC
-,TRBV19,TRBJ2-7,TRBD1,CASNGDRGPLRCDEQYF,TGTGCCAGTAATGGGGACAGGGGCCCCCTGCGGTGCGACGAGCAGTACTTC
few,TRBV4-1,TRBJ1-5,TRBD1,CASSQGLGGGNQPQHF,TGCGCCAGCAGCCAAGGTCTAGGGGGCGGCAATCAGCCCCAGCATTTT
many,TRBV28,TRBJ1-5,-,CASSSPGQPQHF,TGTGCCAGCAGTTCACCCGGTCAGCCCCAGCATTTT
many,TRBV28,TRBJ1-1,TRBD1,CASSLIPGQGNTEAFF,TGTGCCAGCAGTTTAATCCCAGGACAGGGGAACACTGAAGCTTTCTTT
-,TRBV7-9,TRBJ1-2,-,CASSLGAGLYGYTF,TGTGCCAGCAGCTTAGGGGCCGGATTATATGGCTACACCTTC
many,TRBV20-1,TRBJ2-7,-,CSARDHGSDYEQYF,TGCAGTGCTAGAGATCACGGCAGTGACTACGAGCAGTACTTC
many,TRBV6-2/TRBV6-3,TRBJ2-1,TRBD2,CASSYSWREAIFDEQFF,TGTGCCAGCAGTTACTCCTGGCGGGAGGCCATATTTGATGAGCAGTTCTTC
-,TRBV27,TRBJ1-2,-,CASGIGGGFYTF,TGTGCCAGCGGTATCGGGGGCGGGTTCTACACCTTC
few,TRBV5-1,TRBJ2-2,-,CASSLGQNPRGELFF,TGCGCCAGCAGCTTGGGACAGAATCCGCGCGGGGAGCTGTTTTTT
few,TRBV7-2,TRBJ1-1,-,CASSPNWVEAFF,TGTGCCAGCAGCCCGAACTGGGTTGAAGCTTTCTTT
many,TRBV28,TRBJ2-5,-,CASSSANNQETQYF,TGTGCCAGCAGTTCCGCTAATAACCAAGAGACCCAGTACTTC
many,TRBV7-9,TRBJ2-7,TRBD1,CASSLGQSTYEQYF,TGTGCCAGCTCCTTGGGACAGTCTACCTACGAGCAGTACTTC
-,TRBV29-1,TRBJ2-5,-,CSVVYSGTQYF,TGCAGCGTTGTATACTCTGGGACCCAGTACTTC
-,TRBV6-1,TRBJ1-5,-,CASRSEGRSNQPQHF,TGTGCCAGCAGGTCAGAGGGTAGGAGCAATCAGCCCCAGCATTTT
few,TRBV20-1,TRBJ1-2,-,CSASTPLTDYYGYTF,TGCAGTGCTAGCACACCCCTGACAGATTACTATGGCTACACCTTC
many,TRBV11-3,TRBJ2-7,-,CASSLGDTSYEQYF,TGTGCCAGCAGCTTAGGGGACACGTCCTACGAGCAGTACTTC